Listed below are T cell receptor beta chains from one sample, sequenced in a study of OX40 agonist ivuxolimab in advanced cancers. Repertoires were generated with immunoSEQ multiplex PCR, while TCRdb's copy carries only in-frame clones and drops some. This sample yields fewer than 95,000 clones, of which about 89% are seen a single time; approximately 0.41% belongs to the top ten. Sequenced here: CD4+ or CD8+ T cells sorted from blood, sampled in a trial of the OX40 agonist ivuxolimab. Receptors were obtained from an adult with an advanced solid tumor such as melanoma, head and neck, liver or kidney cancer. CDR3s leave out the opening cysteine and the closing phenylalanine or tryptophan. A D gene is named only where the DNA matches it firmly.

j_gene | d_gene | v_gene | CDR3aa
TRBJ2-1 | TRBD2 | TRBV9 | ASSQSSGGRGEQF
TRBJ2-6 | TRBD2 | TRBV5-1 | ASSPGFAGVSGANVLT
TRBJ1-4 | NA | TRBV2 | ASGFGGREKLF
TRBJ2-7 | NA | TRBV7-8 | ASSLALGEQY
TRBJ2-3 | TRBD1 | TRBV19 | ASSEGANTDTQY
TRBJ2-2 | TRBD2 | TRBV5-1 | ASSGLVTGELF
TRBJ1-1 | NA | TRBV7-3 | ASSLNTGTEAF
TRBJ2-7 | TRBD1 | TRBV2 | ASSEYRDRSYEQY
TRBJ1-1 | NA | TRBV27 | ASSSVGSWTEAF
TRBJ2-3 | NA | TRBV5-6 | ASSPVGDTQY
TRBJ2-1 | NA | TRBV14 | ASTPFSESSYNEQF
TRBJ2-3 | NA | TRBV11-3 | ASSFGHTDTQY
TRBJ2-5 | NA | TRBV2 | ASSEGNRQETQY
TRBJ1-1 | TRBD1 | TRBV6-5 | ASRRTGNTEAF
TRBJ2-6 | NA | TRBV28 | ASSLMGVSGANVLT
TRBJ2-7 | NA | TRBV29-1 | SVDQGAREQY
TRBJ2-3 | NA | TRBV7-7 | ASSFRGGDTQY
TRBJ2-1 | NA | TRBV9 | AIPRDEQF
TRBJ2-1 | NA | TRBV7-9 | ASSLAGLRGEQF
TRBJ1-2 | NA | TRBV27 | ASSFSPSAGAKGDGYT
TRBJ1-2 | NA | TRBV5-4 | ASSSIGDNYGYT
TRBJ2-1 | TRBD2 | TRBV9 | ASSLTSGGAGYNEQF
TRBJ2-7 | NA | TRBV28 | ASRQGRERPYEQY
TRBJ1-2 | NA | TRBV10-2 | ASSPGGPNYGYT
TRBJ2-7 | NA | TRBV5-6 | ASSIRERRFREQY
TRBJ2-1 | NA | TRBV9 | ASSALGRGTYNEQF
TRBJ1-2 | TRBD1 | TRBV4-1 | ASSQASGTGHYGYT
TRBJ1-3 | TRBD1 | TRBV28 | ASSLGQGTGNTIY
TRBJ2-3 | TRBD2 | TRBV18 | ASSFSGGSTDTQY
TRBJ2-5 | NA | TRBV9 | ASSLGMGGTQY
TRBJ2-7 | TRBD2 | TRBV5-1 | ASSLVSVAGSYEQY
TRBJ2-7 | TRBD2 | TRBV10-2 | ASRPPGLAGLEQY
TRBJ2-1 | NA | TRBV28 | ASSLAQVPAYNEQF
TRBJ2-2 | TRBD2 | TRBV19 | ASSTGGGVTGELF
TRBJ2-2 | TRBD1 | TRBV6-4 | ASSARTGVLNTGELF
TRBJ1-5 | NA | TRBV6-6 | ASSYNRQTHQPQH
TRBJ1-5 | NA | TRBV27 | ASSFLRGRAGQPQH
TRBJ1-2 | TRBD1 | TRBV7-9 | ASSLVMTGGSNYGYT
TRBJ2-1 | NA | TRBV5-1 | ASSLVAETYNEQF
TRBJ2-1 | TRBD2 | TRBV2 | ASSLGLAGANEQF
TRBJ2-7 | NA | TRBV19 | ASSRYRGEGYEQY
TRBJ2-3 | NA | TRBV7-9 | ASSSLAGSITDTQY
TRBJ1-1 | NA | TRBV6-1 | ASSLFQENTEAF
TRBJ2-5 | NA | TRBV7-2 | ASSLNGVRETQY
TRBJ1-6 | NA | TRBV18 | ASSSAGSYNSPLH
TRBJ2-3 | TRBD1 | TRBV6-6 | ASSYSTGTDTQY